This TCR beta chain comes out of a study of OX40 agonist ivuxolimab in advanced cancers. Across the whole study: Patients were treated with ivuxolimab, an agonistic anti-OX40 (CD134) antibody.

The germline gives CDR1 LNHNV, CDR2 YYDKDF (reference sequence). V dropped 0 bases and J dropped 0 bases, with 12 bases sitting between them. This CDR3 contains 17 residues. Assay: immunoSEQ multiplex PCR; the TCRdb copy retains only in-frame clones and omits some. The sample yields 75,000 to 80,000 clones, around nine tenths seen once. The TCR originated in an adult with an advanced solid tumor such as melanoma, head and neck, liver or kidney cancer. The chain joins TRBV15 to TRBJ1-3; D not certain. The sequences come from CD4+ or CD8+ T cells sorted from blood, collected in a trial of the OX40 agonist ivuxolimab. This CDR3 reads CATSRDLPYTSGNTIYF. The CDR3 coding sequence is TGTGCCACCAGCAGAGATCTACCTTATACCTCTGGAAACACCATATATTTT.